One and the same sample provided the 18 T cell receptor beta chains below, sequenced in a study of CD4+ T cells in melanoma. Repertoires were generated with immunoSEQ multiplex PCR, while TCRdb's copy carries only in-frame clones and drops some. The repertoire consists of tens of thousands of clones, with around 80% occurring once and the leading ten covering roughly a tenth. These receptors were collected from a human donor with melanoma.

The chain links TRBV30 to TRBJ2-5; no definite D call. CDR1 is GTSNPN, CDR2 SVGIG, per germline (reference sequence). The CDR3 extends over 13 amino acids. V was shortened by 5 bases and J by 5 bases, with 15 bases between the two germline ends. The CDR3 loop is CAWGEGLVETQYF. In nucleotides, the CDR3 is TGTGCCTGGGGGGAAGGGTTGGTTGAGACCCAGTACTTC.

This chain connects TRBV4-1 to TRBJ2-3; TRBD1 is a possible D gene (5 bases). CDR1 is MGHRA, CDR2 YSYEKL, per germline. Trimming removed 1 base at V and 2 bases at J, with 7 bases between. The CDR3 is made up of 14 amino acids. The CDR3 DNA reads TGCGCCAGCAGCCAAGGACAGCCCACAGATACGCAGTATTTT. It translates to CASSQGQPTDTQYF.

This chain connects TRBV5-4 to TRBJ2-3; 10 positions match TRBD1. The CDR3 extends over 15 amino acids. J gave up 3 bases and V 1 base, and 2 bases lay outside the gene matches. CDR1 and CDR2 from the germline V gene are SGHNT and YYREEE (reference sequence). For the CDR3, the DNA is TGTGCCAGCAGCTTGCCGGGACAGGGGACAGATACGCAGTATTTT. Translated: CASSLPGQGTDTQYF.

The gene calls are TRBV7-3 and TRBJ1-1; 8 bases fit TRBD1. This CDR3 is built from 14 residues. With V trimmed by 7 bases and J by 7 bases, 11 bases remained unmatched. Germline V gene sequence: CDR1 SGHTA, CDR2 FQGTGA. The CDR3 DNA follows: TGTGCCAGCAAGCTTAATTCAGGGGGCGGTGAAGCTTTCTTT. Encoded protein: CASKLNSGGGEAFF.

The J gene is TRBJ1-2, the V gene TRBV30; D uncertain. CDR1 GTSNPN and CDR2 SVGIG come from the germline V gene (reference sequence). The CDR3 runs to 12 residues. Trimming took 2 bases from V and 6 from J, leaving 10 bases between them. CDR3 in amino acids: CAWSLHGNGYTF. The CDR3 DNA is TGTGCCTGGAGTCTCCATGGGAATGGCTACACCTTC. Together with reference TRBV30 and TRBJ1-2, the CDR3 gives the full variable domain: SQTIHQWPATLVQPVGSPLSLECTVEGTSNPNLYWYRQAAGRGLQLLFYSVGIGQISSEVPQNLSASRPQDRQFILSSKKLLLSDSGFYLCAWSLHGNGYTFGSGTRLTVV.

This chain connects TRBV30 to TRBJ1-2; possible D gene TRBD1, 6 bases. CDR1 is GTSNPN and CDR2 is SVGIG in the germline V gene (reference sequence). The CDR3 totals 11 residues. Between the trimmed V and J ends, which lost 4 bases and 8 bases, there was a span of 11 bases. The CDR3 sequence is CAWTGAGGYTF. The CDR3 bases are TGTGCCTGGACGGGGGCGGGGGGCTACACCTTC.

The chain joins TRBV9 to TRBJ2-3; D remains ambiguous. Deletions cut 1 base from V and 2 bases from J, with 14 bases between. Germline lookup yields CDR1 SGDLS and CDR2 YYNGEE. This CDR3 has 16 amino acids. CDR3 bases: TGTGCCAGCAGCGTAACTGTAAATATTTACACAGATACGCAGTATTTT. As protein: CASSVTVNIYTDTQYF. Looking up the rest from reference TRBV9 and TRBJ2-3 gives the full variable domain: DSGVTQTPKHLITATGQRVTLRCSPRSGDLSVYWYQQSLDQGLQFLIQYYNGEERAKGNILERFSAQQFPDLHSELNLSSLELGDSALYFCASSVTVNIYTDTQYFGPGTRLTVL.

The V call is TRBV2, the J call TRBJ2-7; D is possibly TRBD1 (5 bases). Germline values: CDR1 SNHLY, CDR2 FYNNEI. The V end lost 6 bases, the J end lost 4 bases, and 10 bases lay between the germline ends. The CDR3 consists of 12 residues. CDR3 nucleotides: TGTGCCAGCAGACCGCCAGGGTACGAGCAGTACTTC. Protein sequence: CASRPPGYEQYF.

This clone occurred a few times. Written as DNA, the CDR3 is TGTGCCAGCAGCACCGGGACTAGCGGGGGGGTGGATACGCAGTATTTT. Encoded protein: CASSTGTSGGVDTQYF. The chain couples TRBV7-3 to TRBJ2-3, with 16 nucleotides matching TRBD2. This CDR3 contains 16 residues. CDR1 is SGHTA and CDR2 is FQGTGA in the germline V gene. Trimming cost V 5 bases and J 6 bases; bases outside gene matches: 5.

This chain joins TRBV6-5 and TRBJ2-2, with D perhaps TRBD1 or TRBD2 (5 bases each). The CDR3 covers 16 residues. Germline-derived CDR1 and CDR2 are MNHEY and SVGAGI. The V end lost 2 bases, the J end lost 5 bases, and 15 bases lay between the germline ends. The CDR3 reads CASSYGPGRVTGELFF. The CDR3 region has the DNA TGTGCCAGCAGTTACGGACCGGGACGTGTAACCGGGGAGCTGTTTTTT.

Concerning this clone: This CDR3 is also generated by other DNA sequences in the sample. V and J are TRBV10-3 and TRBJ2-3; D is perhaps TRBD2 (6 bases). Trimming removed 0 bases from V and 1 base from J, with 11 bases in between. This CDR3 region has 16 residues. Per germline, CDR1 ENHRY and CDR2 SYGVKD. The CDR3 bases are TGTGCCATCAGTGAGTCCGGGGGAGGTCGCACAGATACGCAGTATTTT. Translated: CAISESGGGRTDTQYF.

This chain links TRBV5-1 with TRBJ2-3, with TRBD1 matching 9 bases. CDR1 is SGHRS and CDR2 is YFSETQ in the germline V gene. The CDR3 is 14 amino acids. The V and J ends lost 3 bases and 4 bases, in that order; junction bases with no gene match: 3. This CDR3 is CASSSGTGSDTQYF. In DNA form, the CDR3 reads TGCGCCAGCAGCTCCGGGACAGGGTCAGATACGCAGTATTTT.

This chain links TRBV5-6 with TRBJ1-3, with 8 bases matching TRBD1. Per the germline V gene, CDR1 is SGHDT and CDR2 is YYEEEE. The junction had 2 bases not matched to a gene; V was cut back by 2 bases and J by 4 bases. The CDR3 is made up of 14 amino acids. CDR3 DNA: TGTGCCAGCAGCTTTCAGGGGGCCGGAAACACCATATATTTT. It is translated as CASSFQGAGNTIYF.

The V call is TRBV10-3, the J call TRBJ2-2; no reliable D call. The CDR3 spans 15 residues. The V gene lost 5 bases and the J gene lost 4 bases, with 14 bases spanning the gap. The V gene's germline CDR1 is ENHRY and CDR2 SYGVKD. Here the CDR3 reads CAISLTQSLTGELFF. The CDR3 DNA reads TGTGCCATCAGTCTCACACAAAGCCTCACCGGGGAGCTGTTTTTT.

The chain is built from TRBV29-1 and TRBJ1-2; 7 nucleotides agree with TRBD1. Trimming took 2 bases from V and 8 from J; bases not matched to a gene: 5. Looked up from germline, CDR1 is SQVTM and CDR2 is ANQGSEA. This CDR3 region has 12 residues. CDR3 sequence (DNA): TGCAGCGTTGAAAAGGGACAGAGGGGCTACACCTTC. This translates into CSVEKGQRGYTF.

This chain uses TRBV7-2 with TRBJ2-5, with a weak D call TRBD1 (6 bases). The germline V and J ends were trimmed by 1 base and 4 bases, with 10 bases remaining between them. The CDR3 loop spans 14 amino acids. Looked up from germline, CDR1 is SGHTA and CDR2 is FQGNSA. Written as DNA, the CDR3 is TGTGCCAGCAGCTTAGGTGTAGGGGGAGAGACCCAGTACTTC. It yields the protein CASSLGVGGETQYF. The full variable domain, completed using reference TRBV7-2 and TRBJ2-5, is GAGVSQSPSNKVTEKGKDVELRCDPISGHTALYWYRQSLGQGLEFLIYFQGNSAPDKSGLPSDRFSAERTGGSVSTLTIQRTQQEDSAVYLCASSLGVGGETQYFGPGTRLLVL.

The CDR3 protein is CASSLAGAGRSRAFF. CDR3 DNA sequence: TGTGCCAGCAGCTTAGCGGGGGCGGGTCGGTCCCGAGCTTTCTTT. The chain links TRBV7-8 to TRBJ1-1; TRBD1 is a possible D gene (6 bases). The V end was cut by 0 bases, the J end by 10 bases, with 18 bases between. The CDR3 consists of 15 residues. Germline-derived CDR1 and CDR2 are SGHVS and FQNEAQ. Using reference TRBV7-8 and TRBJ1-1 for the parts outside the CDR3, the full variable domain is GAGVSQSPRYKVAKRGQDVALRCDPISGHVSLFWYQQALGQGPEFLTYFQNEAQLDKSGLPSDRFFAERPEGSVSTLKIQRTQQEDSAVYLCASSLAGAGRSRAFFGQGTRLTVV.

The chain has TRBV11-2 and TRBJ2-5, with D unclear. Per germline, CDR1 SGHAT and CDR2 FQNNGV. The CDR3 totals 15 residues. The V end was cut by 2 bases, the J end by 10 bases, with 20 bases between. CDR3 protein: CASSLIGSGENDQYF. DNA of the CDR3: TGTGCCAGCAGCTTAATAGGTTCCGGCGAAAACGACCAGTACTTC.